This is a list of T cell receptor beta chains from one sample in a study of cytomegalovirus exposure and HLA in healthy donors. The data were produced by immunoSEQ multiplex PCR, yet TCRdb's version contains in-frame clones alone and is incomplete. The sample contains 150,000 to 200,000 clones, around 81% of which appear only once. Input material: PBMCs. The origin of the receptors is a man aged 30-40 years in good health and CMV-seropositive. Each CDR3 is given with its conserved first and last residue. Fields, in order: D gene, clone size, J gene, V gene, CDR3 DNA, CDR3 protein. The D gene is left open where the match is weak. A row's size may be missing; if present it is once, few, many or a size class.

>-|-|TRBJ1-6|TRBV11-2
TGTGCCAGCAGCTTTGACCCGGGATCACCCCTCCACTTT
CASSFDPGSPLHF
>TRBD1|-|TRBJ1-5|TRBV7-8
TGTGCCAGCAGCTTACGGGACAGGGACGATCAGCCCCAGCATTTT
CASSLRDRDDQPQHF
>TRBD2|-|TRBJ2-3|TRBV5-1
TGCGCCAGCAGCCCACGACTAGCGGGGGGAGGTGCAGATACGCAGTATTTT
CASSPRLAGGGADTQYF
>-|few|TRBJ1-1|TRBV29-1
TGCAGCGGCCGGTCTCGGCGGGAGAGTAGGACTGAAGCTTTCTTT
CSGRSRRESRTEAFF
>TRBD2|-|TRBJ2-5|TRBV4-2
TGTGCCAGCAGCCAGGGGACTAGCGCAGAGACCCAGTACTTC
CASSQGTSAETQYF
>-|few|TRBJ2-2|TRBV15
TGTGCCACCAGCACCCAGGGGTTTAACGGGGAGCTGTTTTTT
CATSTQGFNGELFF
>TRBD2|once|TRBJ2-7|TRBV4-1
TGCGCCAGCAGCCACCCCGGACTAGCGGGTGACCCCCTCGAGCAGTACTTC
CASSHPGLAGDPLEQYF
>TRBD2|-|TRBJ2-3|TRBV7-3
TGTGCCAGCAGCCCCGGGACTAGCGGCCCCACAGATACGCAGTATTTT
CASSPGTSGPTDTQYF
>TRBD1|-|TRBJ1-5|TRBV19
TGTGCCAGTAGTATATCAGGGACAGGCCGAAATCAGCCCCAGCATTTT
CASSISGTGRNQPQHF
>-|-|TRBJ2-7|TRBV29-1
TGCAGCGTTGGGCCGAGCCAGGACGAGCAGTACTTC
CSVGPSQDEQYF
>TRBD1|once|TRBJ2-7|TRBV7-7
TGTGCTAGCAGCCCCGGACAGGGGGGCTCCTACGAGCAGTACTTC
CASSPGQGGSYEQYF
>-|-|TRBJ1-2|TRBV5-1
TGCGCCAGCAGCTTGGCCCGGGCGGGGGCAATTTACACCTTC
CASSLARAGAIYTF
>TRBD1|-|TRBJ1-1|TRBV30
TGTGCCTGGTCGGACAGGGGAATTACTGAAGCTTTCTTT
CAWSDRGITEAFF
>-|-|TRBJ2-5|TRBV11-2
TGTGCCAGCAGCTTTGGGACTCAAGAGACCCAGTACTTC
CASSFGTQETQYF
>TRBD2|-|TRBJ2-3|TRBV7-9
TGTGCCAGCAGCTTATACGGGGGGGGTCAGTATTTT
CASSLYGGGQYF
>-|-|TRBJ1-5|TRBV2
TGTGCCAGCAGTAAAAGGCAGGGTCACAATCAGCCCCAGCATTTT
CASSKRQGHNQPQHF
>-|-|TRBJ1-1|TRBV11-1
TGTGCCAGCAGCTTAAACCCGAGGGAAGCTTTCTTT
CASSLNPREAFF
>TRBD1|once|TRBJ2-5|TRBV4-1
TGCGCCAGCAGCCCGGGACAGGGGGCGGAGACCCAGTACTTC
CASSPGQGAETQYF
>-|-|TRBJ1-4|TRBV6-5
TGTGCCAGCAGCCTGGGGGGGTCTAATGAAAAACTGTTTTTT
CASSLGGSNEKLFF
>-|-|TRBJ2-1|TRBV7-2
TGTGCCAGCAGCATACCGAGACTAGTCTATGAGCAGTTCTTC
CASSIPRLVYEQFF
>-|-|TRBJ2-5|TRBV2
TGTGCCAGCAGGAGGGAGTACCAAGAGACCCAGTACTTC
CASRREYQETQYF
>-|-|TRBJ1-2|TRBV10-2
TGCGCCAGCTCCCTTGGGGGGGAATATGGCTACACCTTC
CASSLGGEYGYTF
>-|-|TRBJ1-2|TRBV6-5
TGTGCCAGCAGTTACTCAGCCTACTATGGCTACACCTTC
CASSYSAYYGYTF
>TRBD1|once|TRBJ1-4|TRBV29-1
TGCAGCGTTGGGGCCGGGACAGGGGGGGCAAAACTGTTTTTT
CSVGAGTGGAKLFF
>-|-|TRBJ2-5|TRBV27
TGTGCCAGCAGTCCCTTCGCGGTCGCGCAGTTTTGGGAGACCCAGTACTTC
CASSPFAVAQFWETQYF
>TRBD2|-|TRBJ2-3|TRBV5-1
TGCGCCAGCAGCTTGGGGACAGTACGAGCGGGGGCAGATACGCAGTATTTT
CASSLGTVRAGADTQYF
>-|-|TRBJ1-5|TRBV2
TGTGCCAGCGCCCCGGGGGGAAATAGCAATCAGCCCCAGCATTTT
CASAPGGNSNQPQHF
>TRBD2|-|TRBJ2-7|TRBV7-2
TGTGCCAGCAGCTTAGGGACTAGAGGTCCCTACGAGCAGTACTTC
CASSLGTRGPYEQYF
>TRBD1|-|TRBJ2-7|TRBV6-1
TGTGCCAGCAGCCGGACAGGGGAGTACTACGAGCAGTACTTC
CASSRTGEYYEQYF
>-|-|TRBJ1-4|TRBV6-1
TGTGCCAGCAGTGAGGTACTCAATGAAAAACTGTTTTTT
CASSEVLNEKLFF
>TRBD1|-|TRBJ1-1|TRBV7-9
TGTGCCAGCAGCCCCCGGGACAGGGGGTTGAACACTGAAGCTTTCTTT
CASSPRDRGLNTEAFF
>TRBD1|-|TRBJ2-5|TRBV27
TGTGCCAGCAGTTTAAGAGGGGGCGAGGTAGAGACCCAGTACTTC
CASSLRGGEVETQYF
>-|-|TRBJ1-6|TRBV10-3
TGTGCCATCAGTGCTACGGGGATCAATTCACCCCTCCACTTT
CAISATGINSPLHF
>-|-|TRBJ2-3|TRBV4-1
TGCGCCAGCAGCCAGTCCCTCATCGGGATGTCAGATACGCAGTATTTT
CASSQSLIGMSDTQYF
>TRBD2|-|TRBJ2-3|TRBV7-2
TGTGCCAGCAGCTCTAGCGGGGGGGCCGGTATAGATACGCAGTATTTT
CASSSSGGAGIDTQYF
>TRBD2|-|TRBJ2-2|TRBV2
TGTGCCACCGAATCCCGCGGGGGGCGCACCGGGGAGCTGTTTTTT
CATESRGGRTGELFF
>-|few|TRBJ2-1|TRBV6-6
TGTGCCAGCAGTTACTCGAGGCGGGAGCAGTTCTTC
CASSYSRREQFF
>TRBD1|-|TRBJ2-2|TRBV5-1
TGCGCCAGCAGCTCGCCGGGACAGGGTTCCACCGGGGAGCTGTTTTTT
CASSSPGQGSTGELFF
>TRBD1|-|TRBJ2-2|TRBV29-1
TGCAGCGCAACGTCCGGACAGGGAACCACCGGGGAGCTGTTTTTT
CSATSGQGTTGELFF
>-|-|TRBJ1-5|TRBV6-1
TGTGCCAGCATTACTACCCCCGGGGTCAATCAGCCCCAGCATTTT
CASITTPGVNQPQHF
>-|few|TRBJ1-2|TRBV29-1
TGCAGCGTTGTCCGCGATGGCTACACCTTC
CSVVRDGYTF
>-|-|TRBJ1-6|TRBV7-9
TGTGCCAGCAGCACACGTGGAGGGATGGTTAATTCACCCCTCCACTTT
CASSTRGGMVNSPLHF